The 17 T cell receptor beta chains given below trace back to one sample, sequenced in a study of human T cells and chemical hapten exposure. The time point denotes: pre-sensitization, week 0. The sample's treatment: therapeutic diphenylcyclopropenone sensitization with weekly scalp DPC. Each CDR3 protein is one row after TCRdb ran MiXCR on the RACE reads. The sample has around 300,000 distinct CDR3 sequences, about 5% seen once; the top ten hold roughly 8.2%. The specimen was whole blood, collected in connection with sensitization to the hapten diphenylcyclopropenone (DPC). The source of these receptors is a woman between 18 and 29 years old with alopecia areata. Some clones in this sample may be carry-over from other donors' samples.

Only a few counts were recorded for this clonotype. This chain uses TRBV28 with TRBJ1-5; tentative D call: TRBD1 (5 bases). The CDR3 is 15 residues long. Germline V lookup: CDR1 MDHEN, CDR2 SYDVKM. V lost 3 bases, J lost 1 base, and 10 bases lay in between. The CDR3 region has the DNA TGTGCCAGCAGTTTCCGGGGGGTGAGCAATCAGCCCCAGCATTTT. Its translation: CASSFRGVSNQPQHF.

This clonotype has at least ten counts. CDR3 coding DNA: TGTGCCAGCAGTCTGACTAGAGAGACCCAGTACTTC. The encoded protein is CASSLTRETQYF. The chain combines TRBV12-3 or TRBV12-4 with TRBJ2-5; possibly TRBD2 for D (6 bases). This CDR3 has 12 amino acids. Trimming left V 5 bases short and J 4 bases short, with 8 bases between.

At least ten counts were recorded for this clonotype. An end of the junction differs from the germline gene, which may be a read error. The genes are TRBV12-3 or TRBV12-4 and TRBJ2-1; 9 bases are shared with TRBD2. CDR3 length: 12 amino acids. The CDR3 DNA reads as TGTGCCAGCTCGGCGGCTAGCGGGGCTTGGGTCTTC. It yields the protein CASSAASGAWVF.

This clonotype appeared many times. The chain is built from TRBV29-1 and TRBJ2-4; 9 bases are shared with TRBD1. The CDR3 spans 13 residues. Germline-derived CDR1 and CDR2 are SQVTM and ANQGSEA. After removal of 3 bases from V and 8 bases from J, the junction contained 5 bases not matched to a gene. DNA for the CDR3: TGCAGCGTTGATGGGACAGGGTCAGACATTCAGTACTTC. Translating it yields CSVDGTGSDIQYF.

The sample holds many counts of this clonotype. Written as DNA, the CDR3 is TGTGCCAGCAGCTGGGACAGGAGCTCTGGAAACACCATATATTTT. Its translation: CASSWDRSSGNTIYF. V gene TRBV11-2 combines with J gene TRBJ1-3, with 8 bases aligning to TRBD1. CDR1 and CDR2 (germline): SGHAT, FQNNGV. Germline trimming cut 4 bases from V and 0 bases from J; bases unmatched to any gene: 2. The CDR3 consists of 15 residues.

This rearrangement joins TRBV6-6 to TRBJ2-1, with D uncertain. The length of the CDR3 is 16 residues. V was pared by 1 base and J by 4 bases, with 14 bases between. Germline V lookup: CDR1 MNHNY, CDR2 SVGAGI (reference sequence). The CDR3 DNA reads TGTGCCAGCAGTTACTTGATCCGGAGACAATACAATGAGCAGTTCTTC. This gives the protein CASSYLIRRQYNEQFF.

This clonotype was recorded at least ten times. J is TRBJ2-4 and V is TRBV11-3; the match to TRBD1 covers 7 bases. The V and J ends lost 5 bases and 8 bases, in that order; junction bases with no gene match: 6. This CDR3 region has 13 residues. The germline V gene encodes CDR1 SGHNT and CDR2 YENEEA. Here the CDR3 reads CASSPPDRDIQYF. The CDR3, as DNA: TGTGCCAGCAGCCCCCCCGACAGGGACATTCAGTACTTC.

V is TRBV28 and J is TRBJ1-4, with D possibly being TRBD1 (6 bases). With 6 bases removed from V and 8 bases from J, the gap between germline ends came to 13 bases. Germline V gene data show CDR1 as MDHEN and CDR2 as SYDVKM. The length of the CDR3 is 13 residues. CDR3 in amino acids: CASRRWDTEKLFF. The CDR3 nucleotides read TGTGCCAGCAGGAGATGGGACACAGAAAAACTGTTTTTT.

In this sample, this clonotype turned up a few times. The chain combines TRBV20-1 with TRBJ1-1; D gene uncertain. The germline gives CDR1 DFQATT, CDR2 SNEGSKA (reference sequence). Deletions cut 1 base from V and 2 bases from J, with 8 bases between. This CDR3 has 13 amino acids. The CDR3 DNA reads as TGCAGTGCTAGAGCTACGGGAAACACTGAAGCTTTCTTT. Encoded protein: CSARATGNTEAFF.

This clonotype was counted ten times or more. The V gene is TRBV7-9, the J gene TRBJ1-5; the D is unclear. The CDR3 runs 14 residues. Trimming shortened V by 5 bases and J by 3 bases, and 11 bases separated the two germline ends. Germline values: CDR1 SEHNR, CDR2 FQNEAQ (reference sequence). CDR3 nucleotides: TGTGCCAGCAGCCCGGACGGATTCAATCAGCCCCAGCATTTT. Its translation is CASSPDGFNQPQHF.

CDR3: CASSQDAFRNLHGMNTEAFF. CDR3 DNA sequence: TGCGCCAGCAGCCAAGATGCTTTCAGGAACCTACATGGGATGAACACTGAAGCTTTCTTT. This sequence joins TRBV4-3 and TRBJ1-1; D remains ambiguous. The CDR3 sequence is 20 residues long. V was trimmed by 0 bases and J by 0 bases, leaving 23 bases between them. The germline V gene has CDR1 LGHNA and CDR2 YSLEER.

This clonotype has at least ten counts. The chain couples TRBV12-3 or TRBV12-4 to TRBJ2-6, with D unclear. This CDR3 contains 14 residues. Trimming left V 2 bases short and J 1 base short, with 3 bases between. The CDR3 DNA follows: TGTGCCAGCAGTTTACAATCTGGGGCCAACGTCCTGACTTTC. It translates to CASSLQSGANVLTF.

This clonotype was recorded many times. The V and J genes are TRBV29-1 and TRBJ1-1; a weak D match, TRBD1 (5 bases). Germline V gene lookup returns CDR1 SQVTM and CDR2 ANQGSEA. V lost 0 bases and J lost 11, with 22 bases in between. This CDR3 is built from 15 residues. DNA of the CDR3: TGCAGCGTTGAAGAGACGACGGGCAGCTCCCCAGGGGCTTTCTTT. It specifies CSVEETTGSSPGAFF. The full variable domain, completed using reference TRBV29-1 and TRBJ1-1, is SAVISQKPSRDICQRGTSLTIQCQVDSQVTMMFWYRQQPGQSLTLIATANQGSEATYESGFVIDKFPISRPNLTFSTLTVSNMSPEDSSIYLCSVEETTGSSPGAFFGQGTRLTVV.

The table lists this clonotype with many counts. The gene calls are TRBV29-1 and TRBJ2-5; TRBD1 matches at 9 bases. V trimming: 7 bases; J trimming: 0 bases; junction bases outside the gene matches: 3. CDR1 and CDR2 (germline): SQVTM, ANQGSEA. The CDR3 contains 13 residues. The CDR3 DNA reads as TGCAGCGCCGGACAGGGGTACCAAGAGACCCAGTACTTC. It translates to CSAGQGYQETQYF.

This clonotype was detected a few times. J is TRBJ2-7 and V is TRBV6-2 or TRBV6-3; D is ambiguous. The CDR3 has 12 amino acids. The V end lost 0 bases, the J end lost 6 bases, and 6 bases lay between the germline ends. Germline loops: CDR1 MNHEY, CDR2 SVGEGT. The CDR3 region is CASSYSRSEQYF. The CDR3 DNA reads as TGTGCCAGCAGTTACTCCAGAAGCGAGCAGTACTTC.

This clonotype showed up just a few times. The chain recombines TRBV29-1 with TRBJ2-5; no definite D call. The V gene's germline CDR1 is SQVTM and CDR2 ANQGSEA. The CDR3 is 10 residues long. V dropped 2 bases and J dropped 3 bases, with 1 base sitting between them. The CDR3 DNA follows: TGCAGCGTTGAAAAAGAGACCCAGTACTTC. As protein: CSVEKETQYF.

This clonotype came up many times. The genes are TRBV6-1 and TRBJ2-5; D tentatively reads TRBD1 or TRBD2 (6 bases each). This CDR3 spans 16 amino acids. Per germline, CDR1 MNHNS and CDR2 SASEGT. Trimming took off 7 bases at V and 1 base at J, with 19 bases between the two ends. The CDR3 loop is CASTRPTTGAQETQYF. CDR3 nucleotides: TGTGCCAGCACTAGGCCCACAACGGGGGCCCAAGAGACCCAGTACTTC.